These 23 T cell receptor beta chains originate from one sample sequenced in a study of regulatory T cells in long-lasting Graves disease. Researchers made TCR beta libraries by using iRepertoire HTBI primers and running Arm-PCR on CDR3 regions. Using its own MiXCR run on the multiplex PCR reads, TCRdb lists one record per CDR3 protein. The data contain 310,000 or so distinct CDR3 sequences, around 20% of them singletons. Time point denoted: persistent/refractory GD, antithyroid drugs over 5 years with positive TRAb. PBMCs were the source of the RNA used for TCR sequencing. Sequencing was performed on peripheral blood mononuclear cells (PBMCs), taken when the disease was refractory, from a patient treated with antithyroid drugs. Receptor source: a female donor with Graves disease.

This clonotype was counted a few times. The V gene is TRBV20-1, the J gene TRBJ2-5; 9 bases are shared with TRBD2. The CDR3 is made up of 16 amino acids. Per the germline V gene, CDR1 is DFQATT and CDR2 is SNEGSKA (reference sequence). The ends lost 5 bases at V and 3 bases at J; junction bases unmatched: 13. This chain's CDR3 is CSAPQGAGGPEETQYF. In DNA form, the CDR3 reads TGCAGTGCTCCTCAAGGGGCGGGGGGGCCCGAAGAGACCCAGTACTTC.

The chain is built from TRBV4-1 and TRBJ2-2, with D unresolved. The CDR3 runs 17 residues. Deletions cut 0 bases from V and 3 bases from J, with 14 bases between. Germline CDR1 reads MGHRA; CDR2 reads YSYEKL. CDR3 amino acids: CASSQDTRIFDTGELFF. As DNA, the CDR3 is TGCGCCAGCAGCCAAGATACCAGGATTTTCGACACCGGGGAGCTGTTTTTT.

This clonotype occurred many times. The V call is TRBV5-1, the J call TRBJ1-2; TRBD1 matches 7 bases. The V gene's germline CDR1 is SGHRS and CDR2 YFSETQ. This CDR3 spans 14 amino acids. Unmatched junction bases numbered 8, after V lost 4 bases and J lost 5 bases. As DNA, the CDR3 is TGCGCCAGCAGCCCACACACAGGGGATTATGGCTACACCTTC. Translation gives CASSPHTGDYGYTF.

This clonotype was observed many times. This chain uses TRBV29-1 with TRBJ1-1, with D maybe TRBD1 (6 bases). This CDR3 is 15 amino acids long. V was trimmed by 2 bases and J by 0 bases, leaving 13 bases between them. Germline lookup yields CDR1 SQVTM and CDR2 ANQGSEA. The CDR3 DNA reads TGCAGCGTTGAACTAAGACAGGTACTGAACACTGAAGCTTTCTTT. It codes for CSVELRQVLNTEAFF.

This clonotype has ten or more counts. J is TRBJ2-2 and V is TRBV24-1; 8 nucleotides align to TRBD1. This CDR3 comprises 16 residues. V gave up 3 bases and J gave up 4 bases; unmatched junction bases: 6. Germline V lookup: CDR1 KGHDR, CDR2 SFDVKD. The CDR3: CATSDRVQGGTGELFF. CDR3 bases: TGTGCCACCAGTGATCGAGTACAGGGGGGCACCGGGGAGCTGTTTTTT.

Many counts were recorded for this clonotype. The chain employs TRBV7-3 and TRBJ2-5; a possible D gene is TRBD2 (5 bases). There are 13 residues in the CDR3. The germline gives CDR1 SGHTA, CDR2 FQGTGA. Trimming took off 4 bases at V and 10 bases at J, with 16 bases between the two ends. The CDR3 region has the DNA TGTGCCAGCAGCTCCGGAGGAGGAGCAGACCAGTACTTC. Protein product: CASSSGGGADQYF.

The chain is built from TRBV6-2 or TRBV6-3 and TRBJ1-3, with D perhaps matching TRBD1 (5 bases). The CDR3 totals 19 residues. Germline V lookup: CDR1 MNHEY, CDR2 SVGEGT. Trimming took off 2 bases at V and 6 bases at J, with 26 bases between the two ends. The CDR3 DNA is TGTGCCAGCAGTTACCGCTGGGACGGAGGTATGGGTAGGAAAAACACCATATATTTT. This gives the protein CASSYRWDGGMGRKNTIYF.

This clonotype has at least ten counts. This chain uses TRBV6-1 with TRBJ1-1, with D possibly matching TRBD1 (5 bases). Trimming pared 7 bases from V and 1 base from J, leaving 10 bases between. This CDR3 contains 13 residues. Germline CDR1 and CDR2: MNHNS and SASEGT. This chain's CDR3 is CASNRRENTEAFF. In nucleotides, the CDR3 is TGTGCCAGCAATCGCAGGGAGAACACTGAAGCTTTCTTT.

This clonotype was detected only a few times. The chain couples TRBV4-3 to TRBJ2-7, with D unclear. The CDR3 spans 15 residues. Germline V lookup: CDR1 LGHNA, CDR2 YSLEER. The V gene lost 1 base and the J gene lost 0 bases, with 10 bases spanning the gap. CDR3 region: CASSQVWGSSYEQYF. Here the CDR3 DNA reads TGCGCCAGCAGCCAAGTTTGGGGTAGCTCCTACGAGCAGTACTTC.

The sample holds many counts of this clonotype. V usage is TRBV28 and J usage is TRBJ1-1; D gene ambiguous. V gave up 4 bases and J gave up 0 bases, with 9 bases separating them. Germline V CDR1 and CDR2: MDHEN, SYDVKM. The CDR3 totals 14 residues. The DNA of the CDR3 is TGTGCCAGCAGTTCCCCGGCCGTGAACACTGAAGCTTTCTTT. Translating it yields CASSSPAVNTEAFF.

The chain has TRBV9 and TRBJ2-6; D tentatively reads TRBD1 or TRBD2 (6 bases each). Germline V lookup: CDR1 SGDLS, CDR2 YYNGEE. The CDR3 runs to 17 residues. The V and J ends lost 2 bases and 2 bases respectively, with 14 bases between them. The DNA of the CDR3 is TGTGCCAGCAGCGTTTCTCGGGGGCAGCCTGGGGCCAACGTCCTGACTTTC. It encodes CASSVSRGQPGANVLTF.

This clonotype was seen repeatedly, ten times or more. DNA of the CDR3: TGTGCCAGCAGTTTTGGGGGGACCCCCGATACGCAGTATTTT. Translated, it gives CASSFGGTPDTQYF. V and J are TRBV28 and TRBJ2-3; D possibly corresponds to TRBD2 (6 bases). V lost 3 bases to trimming and J lost 6 bases, with 13 bases between them. The length of the CDR3 is 14 residues. CDR1 is MDHEN and CDR2 is SYDVKM in the germline V gene.

The V call is TRBV7-9, the J call TRBJ2-1, with 8 bases matching TRBD2. Germline V lookup: CDR1 SEHNR, CDR2 FQNEAQ (reference sequence). V was pared by 5 bases and J by 10 bases, with 10 bases of the junction left unmatched. The CDR3 runs 14 residues. Here the CDR3 reads CASSTSLTSGEQFF. CDR3 nucleotide sequence: TGTGCCAGCAGCACTAGCCTAACTAGCGGCGAGCAGTTCTTC.

This clonotype has a count of ten or more. The chain combines TRBV6-1 with TRBJ2-2; TRBD2 matches 10 bases. There are 16 residues in the CDR3. Germline CDR1 reads MNHNS; CDR2 reads SASEGT. With V trimmed by 7 bases and J by 2 bases, 7 bases remained unmatched. The CDR3 bases are TGTGCCAGCACTCAACTAGCGGGACGAAACACCGGGGAGCTGTTTTTT. Amino acids: CASTQLAGRNTGELFF.

This clonotype was counted only a few times. The rearrangement joins TRBV5-1 to TRBJ1-5; D is uncertain. CDR3 length: 16 amino acids. In germline, CDR1 is SGHRS, CDR2 YFSETQ. V lost 4 bases, J lost 0 bases, and 14 bases lay in between. The CDR3 here is CASSPREFYSNQPQHF. CDR3 DNA: TGCGCCAGCAGCCCCCGGGAGTTCTATAGCAATCAGCCCCAGCATTTT. Drawing the rest from reference TRBV5-1 and TRBJ1-5, the complete variable domain is KAGVTQTPRYLIKTRGQQVTLSCSPISGHRSVSWYQQTPGQGLQFLFEYFSETQRNKGNFPGRFSGRQFSNSRSEMNVSTLELGDSALYLCASSPREFYSNQPQHFGDGTRLSIL.

In this sample, this clonotype turned up many times. The rearrangement links TRBV28 to TRBJ1-2, with a possible D match to TRBD1 (6 bases). Trimming removed 4 bases from V and 8 bases from J, with 14 bases in between. Germline CDR1 is MDHEN and CDR2 is SYDVKM. The CDR3 sequence is 13 residues long. CDR3 DNA sequence: TGTGCCAGCAGTTCCACAGGGCTTTGGGGCTACACCTTC. Its translation: CASSSTGLWGYTF.

V is TRBV6-1 and J is TRBJ2-5; perhaps TRBD2 as D (7 bases). CDR3 size: 17 residues. With 3 bases removed from V and 1 base from J, the gap between germline ends came to 18 bases. Germline CDR1 MNHNS, CDR2 SASEGT. This CDR3 reads CASSDLAGAASQETQYF. The CDR3 DNA reads as TGTGCCAGCAGTGACCTCGCGGGGGCCGCGTCCCAAGAGACCCAGTACTTC.

By frequency in the sample, this clonotype is medium-sized. V usage is TRBV28 and J usage is TRBJ2-7; 9 bases are a match to TRBD1. Germline V gene sequence: CDR1 MDHEN, CDR2 SYDVKM. This CDR3 is built from 14 residues. The ends lost 5 bases at V and 3 bases at J; junction bases unmatched: 5. Here the CDR3 DNA reads TGTGCCAGCAGTAAGGGACAGGGAGGCTACGAGCAGTACTTC. Residues: CASSKGQGGYEQYF.

Concerning this clonotype: This may be a read error: a much more frequent sequence differs by one nucleotide. The chain combines TRBV10-3 with TRBJ2-7, with D possibly TRBD1 on 6 matching bases. Germline V lookup: CDR1 ENHRY, CDR2 SYGVKD. The CDR3 runs 17 residues. CDR3 in DNA: TGTGCCAGCAGTGACAGCAACCTAGGGGGATTATTCTACGAGCAGTGCTTC. Amino acids: CASSDSNLGGLFYEQCF.

The chain carries TRBV7-9 and TRBJ1-4; D unclear. The CDR3 contains 14 residues. Germline V gene lookup returns CDR1 SEHNR and CDR2 FQNEAQ (reference sequence). V shed 5 bases and J shed 3 bases, with 10 bases lying between them. CDR3: CASSPGRANEKLFF. As DNA, the CDR3 is TGTGCCAGCAGCCCAGGTCGGGCTAATGAAAAACTGTTTTTT.

This clonotype was counted only a few times. CDR3 bases: TGTGCCAGCTCACAATTGGGACAGAACTATGGCTACACCTTC. Encoded protein: CASSQLGQNYGYTF. J is TRBJ1-2 and V is TRBV18; 7 bases agree with TRBD1. Per the germline V gene, CDR1 is KGHSH and CDR2 is LQKENI. This CDR3 comprises 14 residues. V trimming: 4 bases; J trimming: 2 bases; junction bases outside the gene matches: 4.

This clonotype has a count of ten or more. CDR3 nucleotides: TGTGCTAGTGGTTTGGTGGCCCAAGGGATGGGCACTGAAGCTTTCTTT. As protein: CASGLVAQGMGTEAFF. The V call is TRBV12-5, the J call TRBJ1-1, with unresolved D. From germline, CDR1 is LGHNT and CDR2 FRNRAP. The CDR3 runs 16 residues. V was clipped by 0 bases and J by 4 bases, with 15 bases between them.

The chain recombines TRBV2 with TRBJ2-1; 7 bases are a match to TRBD2. The germline V gene has CDR1 SNHLY and CDR2 FYNNEI. V lost 7 bases and J lost 15; bases outside the gene matches: 9. This CDR3 comprises 11 residues. The CDR3 loop is CASTVVAGAFF. DNA of the CDR3: TGTGCCAGCACCGTTGTAGCGGGTGCGTTCTTC. Based on the CDR3 plus reference TRBV2 and TRBJ2-1, the full variable domain is EPEVTQTPSHQVTQMGQEVILRCVPISNHLYFYWYRQILGQKVEFLVSFYNNEISEKSEIFDDQFSVERPDGSNFTLKIRSTKLEDSAMYFCASTVVAGAFFGPGTRLTVL.